This T cell receptor (beta chain) emerged from a study of blood T cell repertoires in COVID-19. The wider study: T cells, B-cell-depleted T cells, or PBMCs provided the cDNA or gDNA that served as material.

Germline V gene data show CDR1 as SGHTA and CDR2 as FQGNSA. With V trimmed by 0 bases and J by 5 bases, 4 bases remained unmatched. This CDR3 has 16 residues. Per the authors' pipeline: From reference gene primer amplification, estimates of nucleated cell counts were derived. Sequenced by immunoSEQ multiplex PCR; TCRdb stores in-frame clones only, minus some. That table supplies the V and J calls and clone size; D and trimming were determined from the DNA. The sample yields 130,000 to 150,000 clones, 82% seen once. The receptor was derived from a human donor with acute or convalescent COVID-19. The donor label of this sample is uncertain. Sequencing input: peripheral blood. This chain connects TRBV7-2 to TRBJ2-2, with 9 bases aligning to TRBD2. CDR3 sequence reads: CASSLAPAGGTGELFF. CDR3 DNA: TGTGCCAGCAGCTTAGCTCCAGCGGGGGGAACCGGGGAGCTGTTTTTT.